This T cell receptor beta chain stems from a study of beta chain features in type 1 diabetes. On the study more broadly: Sorted cells examined across all samples numbered 107,917,701. The study's findings and limits: Significant though moderate, a shortening of TCRB CDR3s appeared in all four CD4+ subsets of Type 1 diabetes patients. VDJ junctions in type 1 diabetes patients carried more deletions and fewer insertions.

This clone was observed a handful of times. Its specificity is unknown. Trimming cost V 2 bases and J 0 bases, with 9 bases left between them. Germline values: CDR1 SGHTA, CDR2 FQGNSA. The CDR3 runs to 15 residues. Investigators reverse transcribed all isolated RNA, so they sequenced expressed TCRB transcripts. Sequenced by immunoSEQ multiplex PCR; TCRdb stores in-frame clones only, minus some. The sample holds more than 100,000 clones, around 15% seen once. The rearrangement uses TRBV7-2 and TRBJ2-3; TRBD2 is a possible D gene (5 bases). Sequencing was carried out using central memory CD4+ T cells from blood. This receptor was identified in a man younger than 40 with type 1 diabetes. The chain's CDR3 is CASSLQRSSTDTQYF. DNA of the CDR3: TGTGCCAGCAGCTTACAGCGGTCTAGCACAGATACGCAGTATTTT.